What follows are 23 T cell receptor beta chains derived from one specimen sequenced in a study of response to subunit inactivated influenza vaccine. TCRdb passed the RT-PCR reads through MiXCR, listing each CDR3 protein once. The data hold 700,000 to 800,000 distinct CDR3 sequences, with roughly 20% observed a single time. Source: PBMCs from blood, taken roughly 5 days after vaccination. The receptors were sampled from a man aged 50-60 years who received an inactivated influenza vaccine.

This clonotype was counted a few times. The chain links TRBV10-3 to TRBJ2-3; D is unclear. The V end lost 0 bases, the J end lost 6 bases, and 10 bases lay between the germline ends. From germline, CDR1 is ENHRY and CDR2 SYGVKD. This CDR3 has 14 amino acids. The DNA for the CDR3 is TGTGCCATCAGTGAGTCAGCCCTTGGGGATACGCAGTATTTT. This codes for CAISESALGDTQYF.

The chain combines TRBV4-1 with TRBJ1-1; tentative D call: TRBD1 (5 bases). Germline CDR1 reads MGHRA; CDR2 reads YSYEKL. The CDR3 runs to 13 residues. Trimming removed 0 bases from V and 11 bases from J, with 13 bases in between. As DNA, the CDR3 is TGCGCCAGCAGCCAAGAGTCGGGGGGGACGGCTTTCTTT. Translating gives CASSQESGGTAFF.

The J gene is TRBJ2-5, the V gene TRBV28; 7 nucleotides line up with TRBD2. V was pared by 5 bases and J by 5 bases, with 14 bases of the junction left unmatched. The CDR3 length is 16 residues. Germline CDR1 and CDR2: MDHEN and SYDVKM. CDR3 in amino acids: CASSPGLGGWLETQYF. The DNA of the CDR3 is TGTGCCAGCAGTCCCGGCCTGGGAGGGTGGCTCGAGACCCAGTACTTC.

The V gene is TRBV29-1, the J gene TRBJ2-1; 12 nucleotides align to TRBD2. J lost 0 bases, V lost 7 bases, and 16 bases had no gene match. Germline assignment: CDR1 SQVTM and CDR2 ANQGSEA. The CDR3 is 19 amino acids. CDR3 sequence: CSAPTSGSQGGGSYNEQFF. The DNA for the CDR3 is TGCAGCGCCCCGACTAGCGGGAGTCAGGGGGGTGGCTCCTACAATGAGCAGTTCTTC.

This clonotype came up a few times. The junction departs from the called germline gene at one end, perhaps through a read error. The chain employs TRBV6-2 or TRBV6-3 and TRBJ2-1; D remains ambiguous. Germline loops: CDR1 MNHEY, CDR2 SVGEGT. The CDR3 loop spans 14 amino acids. The CDR3, as DNA: TGTGCCATCTCTACTGACTTTTCCTACAATGAGCATTTCTTC. It translates to CAISTDFSYNEHFF.

This clonotype was recorded a few times. J is TRBJ1-2 and V is TRBV4-2, with 8 bases aligning to TRBD1. This CDR3 has 15 residues. V shed 0 bases, J shed 4 bases, and the junction held 4 bases outside the gene matches. The germline gives CDR1 LGHNA, CDR2 YNFKEQ. This chain's CDR3 is CASSQDIGTGYGYTF. The CDR3 nucleotides read TGTGCCAGCAGCCAAGATATTGGGACAGGCTATGGCTACACCTTC.

The CDR3 DNA reads as TGCGCCAGCAGCTTGGATGGAAAAGGGGAAGCTTTCTTT. Translation gives CASSLDGKGEAFF. The rearrangement uses TRBV5-1 and TRBJ1-1, with D unresolved. V lost 0 bases to trimming and J lost 8 bases, with 11 bases between them. The CDR3 spans 13 residues. Germline V gene sequence: CDR1 SGHRS, CDR2 YFSETQ.

This clonotype has a handful of counts. The chain joins TRBV29-1 to TRBJ1-2; TRBD1 aligns across 9 bases. Germline values: CDR1 SQVTM, CDR2 ANQGSEA. The trim removed 8 bases at V and 4 bases at J, leaving 5 bases unmatched. The CDR3 runs 12 residues. In DNA, the CDR3 is TGCAGCACCCCGGGACAGGGCTATGGCTACACCTTC. This sequence encodes CSTPGQGYGYTF.

The V call is TRBV7-2, the J call TRBJ2-5; D unclear. CDR3 size: 14 residues. V was cut by 2 bases and J by 4 bases, with 11 bases left in between. Germline loops: CDR1 SGHTA, CDR2 FQGNSA. CDR3 in DNA: TGTGCCAGCAGCTTACGTAAAGGGCTAGAGACCCAGTACTTC. Its protein product is CASSLRKGLETQYF.

This clonotype was detected many times. The genes are TRBV20-1 and TRBJ2-5; 9 bases are a match to TRBD1. The germline V gene has CDR1 DFQATT and CDR2 SNEGSKA (reference sequence). With V trimmed by 1 base and J by 6 bases, 6 bases remained unmatched. The CDR3 runs to 14 residues. In DNA, the CDR3 is TGCAGTGCTAGAGCTACGGGACAGGGCCAGACCCAGTACTTC. This translates into CSARATGQGQTQYF.

This clonotype has only a few counts. The genes are TRBV5-1 and TRBJ2-3; D is ambiguous. The CDR3 runs 18 residues. The V end was cut by 0 bases, the J end by 0 bases, with 17 bases between. Germline assignment: CDR1 SGHRS and CDR2 YFSETQ. The CDR3 sequence is CASSLVVAGVTSTDTQYF. CDR3 coding DNA: TGCGCCAGCAGCTTGGTGGTGGCAGGCGTTACCAGCACAGATACGCAGTATTTT. The full variable domain, rest sourced from reference TRBV5-1 and TRBJ2-3, is KAGVTQTPRYLIKTRGQQVTLSCSPISGHRSVSWYQQTPGQGLQFLFEYFSETQRNKGNFPGRFSGRQFSNSRSEMNVSTLELGDSALYLCASSLVVAGVTSTDTQYFGPGTRLTVL.

This clonotype has more than one count but fewer than ten. The CDR3 DNA is TGTGCCAGCAGCTCCGGATTAGGAGCCTACGAGCAGTACTTC. Encoded protein: CASSSGLGAYEQYF. The chain is built from TRBV13 and TRBJ2-7; no clear D gene. The CDR3 is made up of 14 amino acids. In germline, CDR1 is PRHDT, CDR2 FYEKMQ (reference sequence). Trimming left V 4 bases short and J 2 bases short, with 12 bases between. Complete variable domain (other parts from reference TRBV13 and TRBJ2-7): AAGVIQSPRHLIKEKRETATLKCYPIPRHDTVYWYQQGPGQDPQFLISFYEKMQSDKGSIPDRFSAQQFSDYHSELNMSSLELGDSALYFCASSSGLGAYEQYFGPGTRLTVT.

This clonotype was detected a few times. This chain uses TRBV20-1 with TRBJ2-1; TRBD2 aligns across 13 bases. The V and J ends lost 5 bases and 0 bases, in that order; junction bases with no gene match: 4. CDR1 DFQATT and CDR2 SNEGSKA come from the germline V gene (reference sequence). This CDR3 region has 16 residues. Here the CDR3 reads CSAVGLAGSSYNEQFF. Here the CDR3 DNA reads TGCAGTGCTGTGGGACTAGCGGGGAGCTCCTACAATGAGCAGTTCTTC.

This clonotype showed up many times. The rearrangement uses TRBV20-1 and TRBJ2-7; possibly TRBD2 for D (5 bases). The CDR3 is 12 residues long. CDR1 DFQATT and CDR2 SNEGSKA come from the germline V gene (reference sequence). Between the trimmed V and J ends, which lost 2 bases and 0 bases, there was a span of 5 bases. The CDR3, as DNA: TGCAGTGCTAGACTAGCCTCCTACGAGCAGTACTTC. Translating gives CSARLASYEQYF.

The chain links TRBV5-1 to TRBJ2-5; 12 bases align to TRBD2. V lost 4 bases and J lost 1; bases outside the gene matches: 5. The CDR3 runs to 16 residues. The V gene's germline CDR1 is SGHRS and CDR2 YFSETQ. CDR3 region: CASSPGTSGPQETQYF. The CDR3 DNA reads TGCGCCAGCAGCCCGGGGACTAGCGGGCCCCAAGAGACCCAGTACTTC.

This clonotype has a handful of counts. A much more abundant neighbour one base away suggests this may be a read error. The genes are TRBV27 and TRBJ2-7, with D possibly TRBD1 on 6 matching bases. Germline CDR1 reads MNHEY; CDR2 reads SMNVEV (reference sequence). Trimming stripped 8 bases from V and 3 bases from J, with 8 bases between. This CDR3 spans 11 amino acids. The CDR3 bases are TGTGCCAGCGGACAGAACTACGAGCAGTACTTC. This encodes CASGQNYEQYF.

V is TRBV7-9 and J is TRBJ1-2; no clear D gene. The CDR3 runs 14 residues. Germline V gene lookup returns CDR1 SEHNR and CDR2 FQNEAQ (reference sequence). V was pared by 5 bases and J by 2 bases, with 12 bases between. As DNA, the CDR3 is TGTGCCAGCAGCCGTCGTCCAGTCAACTATGGCTACACCTTC. This codes for CASSRRPVNYGYTF.

This clonotype showed up just a few times. This rearrangement joins TRBV6-5 to TRBJ2-4; either TRBD1 or TRBD2 may fit D (5 bases each). This CDR3 has 14 amino acids. Germline V gene data show CDR1 as MNHEY and CDR2 as SVGAGI. Trimming took 0 bases from V and 8 from J, leaving 11 bases between them. The CDR3 nucleotides are TGTGCCAGCAGTTACTCGAGAGGGGCGGACATTCAGTACTTC. Protein: CASSYSRGADIQYF.

V and J are TRBV6-5 and TRBJ2-3, with D possibly being TRBD2 (5 bases). Germline CDR1 is MNHEY and CDR2 is SVGAGI. The CDR3 runs to 16 residues. V was trimmed by 1 base and J by 4 bases, leaving 15 bases between them. Here the CDR3 reads CASSYLSSAGPDTQYF. The CDR3, as DNA: TGTGCCAGCAGTTACTTGAGTTCCGCGGGCCCAGATACGCAGTATTTT.

The rearrangement links TRBV6-5 to TRBJ2-1, with 8 bases matching TRBD2. The CDR3 consists of 17 residues. The V segment lost 2 bases and the J segment 2 bases; nucleotides outside the gene matches: 8. Germline CDR1 and CDR2: MNHEY and SVGAGI. CDR3 coding DNA: TGTGCCAGCAGTTACCAAAGGACTAGCCTCCCCTACAATGAGCAGTTCTTC. Its translation is CASSYQRTSLPYNEQFF.

The DNA of the CDR3 is TGTGCCAGCAGTCTAGGATGGGGAGAGAGCTCCTACAATGAGCAGTTCTTC. It specifies CASSLGWGESSYNEQFF. This chain uses TRBV6-2 or TRBV6-3 with TRBJ2-1; a weak D match, TRBD2 (5 bases). The V gene lost 5 bases and the J gene lost 0 bases, with 17 bases spanning the gap. Germline CDR1 is MNHEY and CDR2 is SVGEGT. The CDR3 extends over 17 amino acids.

The V gene is TRBV15, the J gene TRBJ2-1; 8 positions agree with TRBD1. The J segment lost 6 bases and the V segment lost 5 bases, leaving 9 bases of the junction unmatched. The CDR3 is made up of 15 amino acids. The germline gives CDR1 LNHNV, CDR2 YYDKDF (reference sequence). The CDR3 DNA follows: TGTGCCACCAGCGGAAGGACAGGGTTTCTCAATGAGCAGTTCTTC. Translation: CATSGRTGFLNEQFF.

This clonotype has more than one count but fewer than ten. The chain combines TRBV20-1 with TRBJ1-4, with D maybe TRBD1 (6 bases). The CDR3 consists of 18 residues. Germline lookup yields CDR1 DFQATT and CDR2 SNEGSKA (reference sequence). V was trimmed by 1 base and J by 8 bases, leaving 26 bases between them. The CDR3 nucleotides read TGCAGTGCTAGAGGCCCTGGGACACCAAGCTCCTACCAGGAAAAACTGTTTTTT. This translates into CSARGPGTPSSYQEKLFF.